The clone carrying this T cell receptor beta chain came up many times. Each CDR3 protein gets one entry after TCRdb re-called the RT-PCR reads with MiXCR. The data show more than 550,000 distinct CDR3 sequences, 12% to 15% seen once. The CDR3 totals 18 residues. V lost 6 bases and J 10 bases, leaving 28 bases between the germline ends. The J gene is TRBJ1-6, the V gene TRBV12-3 or TRBV12-4; D is uncertain. The TCR originated in a female donor in good health, serving as a healthy control. Material for sequencing was memory CD4+ T cells from blood. CDR3 coding DNA: TGTGCCAGCAGCTTAACCCTACGACACCTCAATTCTGCGTCACCCCTCCACTTT. This translates into CASSLTLRHLNSASPLHF.